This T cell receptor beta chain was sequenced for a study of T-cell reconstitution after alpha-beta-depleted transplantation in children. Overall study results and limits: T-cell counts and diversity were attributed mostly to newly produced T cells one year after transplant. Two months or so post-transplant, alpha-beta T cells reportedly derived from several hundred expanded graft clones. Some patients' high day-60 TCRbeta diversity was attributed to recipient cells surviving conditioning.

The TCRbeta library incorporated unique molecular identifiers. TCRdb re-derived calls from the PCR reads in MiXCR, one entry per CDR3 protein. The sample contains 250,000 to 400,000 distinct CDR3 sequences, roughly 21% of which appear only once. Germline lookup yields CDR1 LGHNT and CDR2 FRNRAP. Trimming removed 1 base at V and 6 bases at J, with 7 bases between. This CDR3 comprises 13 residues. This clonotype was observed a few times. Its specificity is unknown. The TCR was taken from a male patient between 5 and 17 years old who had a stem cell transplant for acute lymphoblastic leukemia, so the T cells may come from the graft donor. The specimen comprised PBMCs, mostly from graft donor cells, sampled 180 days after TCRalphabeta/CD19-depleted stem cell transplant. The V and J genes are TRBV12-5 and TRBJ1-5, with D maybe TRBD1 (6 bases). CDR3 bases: TGTGCTAGTGGTTTGGGGGGGGCTCAGCCCCAGCATTTT. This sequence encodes CASGLGGAQPQHF.